This T cell receptor beta chain was sequenced during a study of OX40 agonist ivuxolimab in advanced cancers. Blood was sampled at baseline, cycle 4 day 1, and cycle 7 day 1. Assay: immunoSEQ multiplex PCR; the TCRdb copy retains only in-frame clones and omits some. This sample yields approximately 54,000 clones, of which approximately 89% are seen a single time; roughly 13% belongs to the top ten. Germline assignment: CDR1 SGHRS and CDR2 YFSETQ. Between the trimmed V and J ends, which lost 2 bases and 3 bases, there was a span of 5 bases. This CDR3 contains 12 residues. The chain is built from TRBV5-1 and TRBJ2-5; no clear D gene. The clonotype originates from an adult with an advanced solid tumor such as melanoma, head and neck, liver or kidney cancer. The specimen comprised CD4+ or CD8+ T cells sorted from blood, sampled in a trial of the OX40 agonist ivuxolimab. The CDR3, as DNA: TGCGCCAGCAGCTTCGTAAAAGAGACCCAGTACTTC. Residues: CASSFVKETQYF.